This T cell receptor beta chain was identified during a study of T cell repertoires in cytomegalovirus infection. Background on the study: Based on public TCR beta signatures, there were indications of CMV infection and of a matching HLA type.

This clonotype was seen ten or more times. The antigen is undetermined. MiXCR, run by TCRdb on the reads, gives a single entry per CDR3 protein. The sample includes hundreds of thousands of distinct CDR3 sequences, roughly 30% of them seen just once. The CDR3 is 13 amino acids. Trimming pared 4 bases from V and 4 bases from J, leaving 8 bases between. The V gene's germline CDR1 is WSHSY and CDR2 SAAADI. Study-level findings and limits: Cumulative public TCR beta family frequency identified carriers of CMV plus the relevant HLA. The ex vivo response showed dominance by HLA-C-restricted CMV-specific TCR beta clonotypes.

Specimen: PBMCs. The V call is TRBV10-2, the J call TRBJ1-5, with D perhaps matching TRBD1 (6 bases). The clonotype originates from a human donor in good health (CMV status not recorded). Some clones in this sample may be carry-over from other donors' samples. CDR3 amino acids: CASSAGENQPQHF. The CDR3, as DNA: TGCGCCAGCAGTGCAGGGGAGAATCAGCCCCAGCATTTT.